Following are 3 T cell receptor beta chains from one sample sequenced in a study of vaccination effects on CD4 cells after COVID-19. Antigen specificity for these receptors is unknown. CD4+ T cell isolation took place after approximately ten days of culture. Profiling relied on immunoSEQ multiplex PCR, and the TCRdb table lists in-frame clones only, not all of them. The table records 45,000 to 75,000 clones, about 80% of them present only once. Sequencing used CD4+ T cells from PBMCs cultured without peptide, obtained before COVID-19 vaccination. The receptors were gathered from a human donor who received a COVID-19 vaccine.

This chain connects TRBV19 to TRBJ2-2; D is undetermined. Trimming took 5 bases from V and 2 from J, leaving 12 bases between them. Per the germline V gene, CDR1 is LNHDA and CDR2 is SQIVND (reference sequence). This CDR3 region has 15 residues. The CDR3, as DNA: TGTGCCAGTAGTCCCCCGGGCCAAAACACCGGGGAGCTGTTTTTT. This encodes CASSPPGQNTGELFF.

This clone has a single count. The rearrangement joins TRBV2 to TRBJ2-7; possibly TRBD1 for D (7 bases). Germline CDR1 SNHLY, CDR2 FYNNEI. This CDR3 has 13 residues. V lost 3 bases, J lost 6 bases, and 12 bases lay in between. Here the CDR3 reads CASSDGGGSEQYV. CDR3 DNA sequence: TGTGCCAGCAGTGATGGAGGGGGCAGCGAGCAGTACGTC.

This clone has just one count. The chain links TRBV6-6 to TRBJ2-2, with 10 bases identical to TRBD1. This CDR3 has 16 amino acids. The ends lost 5 bases at V and 4 bases at J; junction bases unmatched: 7. Germline V CDR1 and CDR2: MNHNY, SVGAGI (reference sequence). CDR3 in DNA: TGTGCCAGCAGTCGACAGGGGGCGCGGGGCACCGGGGAGCTGTTTTTT. The encoded protein is CASSRQGARGTGELFF.